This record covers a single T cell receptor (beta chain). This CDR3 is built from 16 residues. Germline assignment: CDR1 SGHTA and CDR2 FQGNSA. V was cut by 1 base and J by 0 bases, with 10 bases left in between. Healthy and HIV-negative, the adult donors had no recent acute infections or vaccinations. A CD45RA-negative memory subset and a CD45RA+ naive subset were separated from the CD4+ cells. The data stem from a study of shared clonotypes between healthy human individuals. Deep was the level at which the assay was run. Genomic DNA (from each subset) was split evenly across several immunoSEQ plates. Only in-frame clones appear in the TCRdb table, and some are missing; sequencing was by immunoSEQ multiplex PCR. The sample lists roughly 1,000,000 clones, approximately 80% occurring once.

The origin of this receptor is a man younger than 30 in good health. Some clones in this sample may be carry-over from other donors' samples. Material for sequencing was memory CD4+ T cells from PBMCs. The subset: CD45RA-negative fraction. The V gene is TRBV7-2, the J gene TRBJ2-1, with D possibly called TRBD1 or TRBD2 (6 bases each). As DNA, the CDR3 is TGTGCCAGCAGCTTAGGGGGGGCCAGCTCCTACAATGAGCAGTTCTTC. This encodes CASSLGGASSYNEQFF.